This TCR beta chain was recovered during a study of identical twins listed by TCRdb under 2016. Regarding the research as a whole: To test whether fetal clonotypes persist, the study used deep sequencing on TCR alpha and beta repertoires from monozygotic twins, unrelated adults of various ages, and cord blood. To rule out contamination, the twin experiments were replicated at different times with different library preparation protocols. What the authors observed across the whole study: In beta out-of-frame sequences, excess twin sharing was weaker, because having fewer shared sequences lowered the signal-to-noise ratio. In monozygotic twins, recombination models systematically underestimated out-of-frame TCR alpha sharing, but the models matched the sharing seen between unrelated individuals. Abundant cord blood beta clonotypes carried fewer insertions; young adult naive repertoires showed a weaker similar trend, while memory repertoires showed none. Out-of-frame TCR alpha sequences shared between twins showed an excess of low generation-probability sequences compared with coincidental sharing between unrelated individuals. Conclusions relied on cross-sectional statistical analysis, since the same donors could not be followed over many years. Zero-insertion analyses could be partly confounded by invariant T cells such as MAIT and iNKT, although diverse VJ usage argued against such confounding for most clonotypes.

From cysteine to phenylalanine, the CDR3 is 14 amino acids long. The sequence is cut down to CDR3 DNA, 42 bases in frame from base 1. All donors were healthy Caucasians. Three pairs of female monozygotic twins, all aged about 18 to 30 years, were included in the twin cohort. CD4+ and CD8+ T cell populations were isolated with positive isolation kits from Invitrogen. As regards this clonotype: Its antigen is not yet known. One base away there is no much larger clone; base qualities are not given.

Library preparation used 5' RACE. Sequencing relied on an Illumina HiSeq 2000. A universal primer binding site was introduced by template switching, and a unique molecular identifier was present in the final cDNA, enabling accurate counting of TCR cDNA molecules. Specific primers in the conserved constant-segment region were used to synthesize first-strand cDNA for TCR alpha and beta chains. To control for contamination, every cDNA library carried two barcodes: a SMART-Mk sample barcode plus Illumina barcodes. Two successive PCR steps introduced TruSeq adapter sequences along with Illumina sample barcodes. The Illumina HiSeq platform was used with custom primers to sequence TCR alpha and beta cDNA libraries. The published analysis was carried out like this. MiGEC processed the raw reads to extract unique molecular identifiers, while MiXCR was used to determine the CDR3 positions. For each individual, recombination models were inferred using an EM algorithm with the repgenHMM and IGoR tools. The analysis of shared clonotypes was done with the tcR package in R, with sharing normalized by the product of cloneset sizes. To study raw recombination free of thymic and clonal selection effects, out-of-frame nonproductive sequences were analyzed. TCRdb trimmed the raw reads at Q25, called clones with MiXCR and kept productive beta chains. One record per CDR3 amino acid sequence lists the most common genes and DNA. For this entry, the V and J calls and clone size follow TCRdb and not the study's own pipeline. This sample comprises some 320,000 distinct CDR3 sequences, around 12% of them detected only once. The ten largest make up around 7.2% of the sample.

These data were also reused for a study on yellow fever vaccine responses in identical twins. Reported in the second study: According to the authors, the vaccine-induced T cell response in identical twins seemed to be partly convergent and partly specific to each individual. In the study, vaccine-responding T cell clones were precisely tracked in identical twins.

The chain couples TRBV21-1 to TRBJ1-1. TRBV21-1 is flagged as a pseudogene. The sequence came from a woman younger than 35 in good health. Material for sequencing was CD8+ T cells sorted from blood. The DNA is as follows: TGTGCCAGCAGCAAAGATAAGGAGAACACTGAAGCTTTCTTT. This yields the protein CASSKDKENTEAFF.